This T cell receptor beta chain was sequenced during a study of cytomegalovirus exposure and HLA in healthy donors. CDR3 size: 12 residues. Germline CDR1 and CDR2: GTSNPN and SVGIG (reference sequence). Remarks on this clone: The junction shows a germline mismatch at one end, possibly a read error.

PCR involved 60 Vbeta and 13 Jbeta primers. The assay was immunoSEQ multiplex PCR, and TCRdb's table has in-frame clones only and misses some. The sample includes 180,000 or so clones, about three quarters of them seen just once. The sequence was obtained from a man aged 35 to 55 in good health and CMV-seropositive. Sequencing was carried out using PBMCs. The chain is built from TRBV30 and TRBJ1-2; 7 positions agree with TRBD1. This CDR3 reads CAWSTSRTGLVF. CDR3 sequence (DNA): TGTGCCTGGTCGACCTCACGGACAGGACTCGTCTTC.